The 29 T cell receptor beta chains below come from one sample, sequenced in a study of cytomegalovirus exposure and HLA in healthy donors. Amplification used 60 Vbeta primers and 13 Jbeta primers. Profiling relied on immunoSEQ multiplex PCR, and the TCRdb table lists in-frame clones only, not all of them. The table shows fewer than 200,000 clones, with approximately 84% occurring only once. Source material: PBMCs. Every receptor here comes from a girl under two years old in good health and CMV-seronegative.

The chain's CDR3 is CSVEVHHGYTF. The CDR3 DNA sequence: TGCAGCGTTGAGGTACATCATGGCTACACCTTC. This chain links TRBV29-1 with TRBJ1-2, with D uncertain. Germline CDR1 is SQVTM and CDR2 is ANQGSEA. V lost 3 bases and J lost 6, with 8 bases in between. The CDR3 sequence is 11 residues long.

The chain has TRBV4-1 and TRBJ2-5, with TRBD2 matching 10 bases. CDR1 is MGHRA and CDR2 is YSYEKL in the germline V gene. V dropped 4 bases and J dropped 4; count of bases not matched to a gene: 3. CDR3 length: 14 residues. CDR3 sequence: CASSLPSGGETQYF. The CDR3, as DNA: TGCGCCAGCAGCCTACCTAGCGGGGGAGAGACCCAGTACTTC.

For this clone: A junction boundary mismatches the germline segment, possibly from a read error. The chain links TRBV7-7 to TRBJ2-2, with 10 bases fitting TRBD2. In germline, CDR1 is SSHAT, CDR2 FNYEAQ (reference sequence). This CDR3 region has 17 residues. The CDR3 is CASSSRTSGDFTGELFF. The CDR3 DNA follows: TGTGCTAGCAGCAGTAGGACTAGCGGCGACTTCACCGGGGAGCTGTTTTTT.

The V gene is TRBV7-2, the J gene TRBJ2-3; 7 bases align to TRBD2. The CDR3 runs to 18 residues. The germline gives CDR1 SGHTA, CDR2 FQGNSA. J was trimmed by 0 bases and V by 4 bases; bases with no gene match: 13. The CDR3 here is CASSSQRGLRSSTDTQYF. The CDR3 nucleotides are TGTGCCAGCAGCTCTCAGCGGGGATTACGCTCTAGCACAGATACGCAGTATTTT.

The chain has TRBV7-9 and TRBJ2-2, with D maybe TRBD1 (6 bases). Germline V gene sequence: CDR1 SEHNR, CDR2 FQNEAQ (reference sequence). This CDR3 has 13 residues. Trimming shortened V by 8 bases and J by 7 bases, and 14 bases separated the two germline ends. The CDR3 nucleotides read TGTGCCAGCCGGACAGTATTCCACGGGGAGCTGTTTTTT. It encodes CASRTVFHGELFF.

The rearrangement uses TRBV5-1 and TRBJ1-1; D gene unclear. The V gene lost 0 bases and the J gene lost 7 bases, with 16 bases spanning the gap. The germline gives CDR1 SGHRS, CDR2 YFSETQ. This CDR3 region has 15 residues. The CDR3: CASSLVYRRRDEAFF. CDR3 coding DNA: TGCGCCAGCAGCTTGGTCTATAGACGTCGGGATGAAGCTTTCTTT.

V is TRBV9 and J is TRBJ2-3, with TRBD2 matching 7 bases. The germline gives CDR1 SGDLS, CDR2 YYNGEE. The CDR3 spans 16 residues. The trim removed 0 bases at V and 6 bases at J, leaving 10 bases unmatched. CDR3 loop: CASSVDPGGTRDTQYF. The CDR3 DNA is TGTGCCAGCAGCGTAGATCCGGGAGGCACGAGGGATACGCAGTATTTT. The variable domain in full, with the rest retrieved from reference TRBV9 and TRBJ2-3, is DSGVTQTPKHLITATGQRVTLRCSPRSGDLSVYWYQQSLDQGLQFLIQYYNGEERAKGNILERFSAQQFPDLHSELNLSSLELGDSALYFCASSVDPGGTRDTQYFGPGTRLTVL.

This chain joins TRBV13 and TRBJ2-1; 7 bases are a match to TRBD2. The junction had 11 bases not matched to a gene; V was cut back by 0 bases and J by 0 bases. Germline V gene data show CDR1 as PRHDT and CDR2 as FYEKMQ (reference sequence). The CDR3 contains 19 residues. Here the CDR3 DNA reads TGTGCCAGCAGCTTAGGTGGGGGAGGGTACTCGAGCTCCTACAATGAGCAGTTCTTC. Encoded protein: CASSLGGGGYSSSYNEQFF.

V and J are TRBV4-3 and TRBJ2-1; D remains unclear. Germline assignment: CDR1 LGHNA and CDR2 YSLEER. CDR3 length equals 16 residues. V was shortened by 0 bases and J by 1 base, with 10 bases between the two germline ends. This CDR3 is CASSQDPTPSYNEQFF. Written as DNA, the CDR3 is TGCGCCAGCAGCCAAGATCCGACTCCGTCCTACAATGAGCAGTTCTTC.

The chain combines TRBV4-1 with TRBJ2-7, with 7 bases matching TRBD1. V was pared by 2 bases and J by 2 bases, with 3 bases of the junction left unmatched. Germline V lookup: CDR1 MGHRA, CDR2 YSYEKL. The CDR3 spans 14 residues. DNA of the CDR3: TGCGCCAGCAGCCAAACAGGGGAAACCTACGAGCAGTACTTC. It translates to CASSQTGETYEQYF.

This chain links TRBV5-1 with TRBJ2-3, with a weak D call TRBD1 (6 bases). V lost 2 bases and J lost 2, with 9 bases in between. Germline V CDR1 and CDR2: SGHRS, YFSETQ. The CDR3 is 14 residues long. CDR3 coding DNA: TGCGCCAGCAGCTTTCAGGGGTCCACAGATACGCAGTATTTT. Encoded protein: CASSFQGSTDTQYF.

In the case of this clone: One end of the junction varies from germline; a read error may be responsible. The CDR3 nucleotides are TGTGCCAGCAGAGAAGGACTAGCGGGAACCACAGATACGCAGTATTTT. It codes for CASREGLAGTTDTQYF. The rearrangement joins TRBV6-1 to TRBJ2-3; 12 nucleotides match TRBD2. Germline V gene sequence: CDR1 MNHNS, CDR2 SASEGT. There are 16 residues in the CDR3.

The rearrangement joins TRBV4-1 to TRBJ1-1; D unclear. The germline V gene has CDR1 MGHRA and CDR2 YSYEKL. This CDR3 is built from 14 residues. V lost 6 bases and J 4 bases, leaving 15 bases between the germline ends. The CDR3, as DNA: TGCGCCAGCAGATATCGGGTGGTGAGCACTGAAGCTTTCTTT. It translates to CASRYRVVSTEAFF.

The rearrangement joins TRBV7-9 to TRBJ1-2; no reliable D call. CDR1 and CDR2 from the germline V gene are SEHNR and FQNEAQ (reference sequence). Trimming stripped 5 bases from V and 0 bases from J, with 10 bases between. The length of the CDR3 is 14 residues. The CDR3 DNA reads as TGTGCCAGCAGCCATGACATCGCTAACTATGGCTACACCTTC. It yields the protein CASSHDIANYGYTF.

The chain uses TRBV19 and TRBJ1-6, with D possibly matching TRBD1 (5 bases). Germline V CDR1 and CDR2: LNHDA, SQIVND (reference sequence). Deletions cut 1 base from V and 14 bases from J, with 18 bases between. CDR3 length: 15 residues. The CDR3 sequence: CASSIGQRIRRTLHF. The CDR3 DNA reads as TGTGCCAGTAGTATAGGACAGCGAATAAGACGAACCCTCCACTTT.

The rearrangement uses TRBV15 and TRBJ2-1; TRBD2 aligns across 10 bases. This CDR3 comprises 20 residues. Per the germline V gene, CDR1 is LNHNV and CDR2 is YYDKDF (reference sequence). V shed 0 bases, J shed 3 bases, and the junction held 14 bases outside the gene matches. The CDR3 bases are TGTGCCACCAGCAGAGAGCTTGGGCTAGCGGGGGTTTCCGTCTACAATGAGCAGTTCTTC. The encoded protein is CATSRELGLAGVSVYNEQFF.

The V call is TRBV5-1, the J call TRBJ2-5, with 8 nucleotides matching TRBD2. Germline CDR1 SGHRS, CDR2 YFSETQ. This CDR3 has 14 amino acids. With V trimmed by 7 bases and J by 5 bases, 10 bases remained unmatched. CDR3 residues: CASGSERGLETQYF. The CDR3 DNA reads TGCGCCAGCGGGAGCGAGCGGGGGTTGGAGACCCAGTACTTC. The full variable domain, completed using reference TRBV5-1 and TRBJ2-5, is KAGVTQTPRYLIKTRGQQVTLSCSPISGHRSVSWYQQTPGQGLQFLFEYFSETQRNKGNFPGRFSGRQFSNSRSEMNVSTLELGDSALYLCASGSERGLETQYFGPGTRLLVL.

The V and J genes are TRBV30 and TRBJ2-3; D might be TRBD2 (5 bases). Germline V CDR1 and CDR2: GTSNPN, SVGIG (reference sequence). Trimming cost V 0 bases and J 2 bases, with 12 bases left between them. This CDR3 region has 15 residues. CDR3 region: CAWSVRAGFTDTQYF. CDR3 DNA: TGTGCCTGGAGTGTACGGGCGGGCTTCACAGATACGCAGTATTTT. Drawing the rest from reference TRBV30 and TRBJ2-3, the complete variable domain is SQTIHQWPATLVQPVGSPLSLECTVEGTSNPNLYWYRQAAGRGLQLLFYSVGIGQISSEVPQNLSASRPQDRQFILSSKKLLLSDSGFYLCAWSVRAGFTDTQYFGPGTRLTVL.

The J gene is TRBJ2-7, the V gene TRBV6-1, with D possibly TRBD2 on 6 matching bases. Trimming cost V 1 base and J 3 bases, with 13 bases left between them. Germline CDR1 MNHNS, CDR2 SASEGT. CDR3 length equals 15 residues. Here the CDR3 DNA reads TGTGCCAGCAGTGAAGGCGGGACCCGTTACTACGAGCAGTACTTC. Protein sequence: CASSEGGTRYYEQYF.

The chain links TRBV5-1 to TRBJ2-2; D call uncertain. The CDR3 is 13 amino acids. V lost 2 bases and J 6 bases, leaving 8 bases between the germline ends. The germline gives CDR1 SGHRS, CDR2 YFSETQ. In nucleotides, the CDR3 is TGCGCCAGCAGCTTCTCTGAGTCCGGGGAGCTGTTTTTT. Encoded protein: CASSFSESGELFF.

This chain joins TRBV29-1 and TRBJ2-7, with 9 bases identical to TRBD1. This CDR3 comprises 11 residues. CDR1 is SQVTM and CDR2 is ANQGSEA in the germline V gene. After removal of 6 bases from V and 6 bases from J, the junction contained 3 bases not matched to a gene. CDR3: CSVGDRVEQYF. As DNA, the CDR3 is TGCAGCGTGGGGGACAGGGTCGAGCAGTACTTC.

This clone was found a few times. This rearrangement joins TRBV30 to TRBJ2-3; 7 bases line up with TRBD1. V trimming: 3 bases; J trimming: 2 bases; junction bases outside the gene matches: 5. The CDR3 covers 14 residues. The germline gives CDR1 GTSNPN, CDR2 SVGIG (reference sequence). CDR3 in amino acids: CAWRWDSFTDTQYF. As DNA, the CDR3 is TGTGCCTGGAGGTGGGACAGTTTCACAGATACGCAGTATTTT.

The chain combines TRBV7-8 with TRBJ2-7; 8 bases agree with TRBD2. CDR3 length: 17 amino acids. Looked up from germline, CDR1 is SGHVS and CDR2 is FQNEAQ. V shed 5 bases, J shed 1 base, and the junction held 13 bases outside the gene matches. The CDR3 DNA reads as TGTGCCAGCAGCCAATTCTCGCGTACGGGGGGGTCCTACGAGCAGTACTTC. It codes for CASSQFSRTGGSYEQYF.

J is TRBJ2-7 and V is TRBV30; TRBD2 agrees at 8 bases. There are 14 residues in the CDR3. Germline V CDR1 and CDR2: GTSNPN, SVGIG (reference sequence). The trim removed 3 bases at V and 6 bases at J, leaving 10 bases unmatched. The CDR3 loop reads CAWRPAGTRGEQYF. In DNA, the CDR3 is TGTGCCTGGAGGCCCGCCGGGACTAGGGGCGAGCAGTACTTC.

The gene calls are TRBV10-3 and TRBJ1-5; the match to TRBD1 covers 8 bases. Trimming cost V 6 bases and J 7 bases; bases outside gene matches: 5. The CDR3 totals 13 residues. Germline values: CDR1 ENHRY, CDR2 SYGVKD. CDR3 residues: CAISAQGAQPQHF. CDR3 nucleotide sequence: TGTGCCATCAGCGCCCAGGGGGCCCAGCCCCAGCATTTT.

The CDR3 sequence is CASSVQGAQSETQYF. CDR3 DNA sequence: TGTGCCAGCAGCGTACAGGGGGCACAGAGTGAGACCCAGTACTTC. The chain uses TRBV9 and TRBJ2-5, with TRBD1 identical over 8 bases. With 1 base clipped from V and 5 bases from J, the junction kept 7 bases outside the gene matches. CDR1 is SGDLS and CDR2 is YYNGEE in the germline V gene. CDR3 length: 15 residues. Based on the CDR3 plus reference TRBV9 and TRBJ2-5, the full variable domain is DSGVTQTPKHLITATGQRVTLRCSPRSGDLSVYWYQQSLDQGLQFLIQYYNGEERAKGNILERFSAQQFPDLHSELNLSSLELGDSALYFCASSVQGAQSETQYFGPGTRLLVL.

The V gene is TRBV5-1, the J gene TRBJ2-3, with 11 nucleotides matching TRBD2. CDR1 SGHRS and CDR2 YFSETQ come from the germline V gene. The V gene end was trimmed by 0 bases and the J gene end by 3 bases; junction bases not matched to a gene: 3. The CDR3 is made up of 16 amino acids. The CDR3, as DNA: TGCGCCAGCAGCTTGGTTCCTAGCGGGAGGACAGATACGCAGTATTTT. As protein: CASSLVPSGRTDTQYF.

This clone has just one count. J is TRBJ1-2 and V is TRBV4-1; the match to TRBD1 covers 7 bases. CDR1 is MGHRA, CDR2 YSYEKL, per germline. There are 15 residues in the CDR3. With V trimmed by 0 bases and J by 4 bases, 5 bases remained unmatched. CDR3 nucleotide sequence: TGCGCCAGCAGCCAAGATCCCCAGGGGGGCTATGGCTACACCTTC. Its protein product is CASSQDPQGGYGYTF.

The CDR3 loop is CASSLPGRNTEAFF. CDR3 nucleotides: TGTGCCAGCAGTTTACCCGGTCGGAACACTGAAGCTTTCTTT. The gene calls are TRBV28 and TRBJ1-1, with D uncertain. The CDR3 covers 14 residues. Trimming left V 2 bases short and J 1 base short, with 8 bases between. Germline V gives CDR1 MDHEN, CDR2 SYDVKM.